Listed here are 30 T cell receptor beta chains from one sample, sequenced in a study of shared clonotypes between healthy human individuals. The naive CD8 fraction comprised CD45RO-negative cells positively selected for CCR7 and excluded terminally differentiated effector memory CD45RA+ cells. TCRdb's table, derived via immunoSEQ multiplex PCR, lists solely in-frame clones and lacks some. The repertoire holds just over 2,000,000 clones, with approximately 94% as singletons. The sequenced sample was naive CD8+ T cells sorted from blood. The receptors here all came from a young man in good health.

This CDR3 is CASSWTGGLSYEQYF. CDR3 in DNA: TGCGCCAGCAGCTGGACGGGGGGACTTTCCTACGAGCAGTACTTC. The rearrangement uses TRBV5-1 and TRBJ2-7; 7 bases match TRBD2. Germline V gives CDR1 SGHRS, CDR2 YFSETQ. CDR3 size: 15 residues. The trim removed 3 bases at V and 1 base at J, leaving 7 bases unmatched.

V usage is TRBV30 and J usage is TRBJ2-7, with D possibly TRBD1 on 6 matching bases. The CDR3 is made up of 13 amino acids. V dropped 0 bases and J dropped 2 bases, with 8 bases sitting between them. Germline V gene data show CDR1 as GTSNPN and CDR2 as SVGIG (reference sequence). CDR3 loop: CAWSVQGPYEQYF. The CDR3 DNA is TGTGCCTGGAGTGTACAGGGCCCCTACGAGCAGTACTTC.

V gene TRBV21-1 combines with J gene TRBJ1-5; the D call of TRBD1 is as the table states it, not checked on the DNA. TRBV21-1 is a listed pseudogene. This CDR3 is 18 amino acids long. The CDR3: CASSKDLGHEHSNQPQHF. The DNA for the CDR3 is TGTGCCAGCAGCAAAGATTTGGGACACGAACATAGCAATCAGCCCCAGCATTTT.

V and J are TRBV21-1 and TRBJ1-2; whether TRBD1, the table's D call, matches the DNA was not checked. TRBV21-1 is classified as a pseudogene. This CDR3 comprises 15 residues. In DNA form, the CDR3 reads TGTGCCAGCAGCAAAGGAGGACAGGGTGGGTATGGCTACACCTTC. Encoded protein: CASSKGGQGGYGYTF.

This clone was detected only a few times. The chain links TRBV2 to TRBJ1-6; 8 bases fit TRBD1. The CDR3 is 18 amino acids. Germline CDR1 SNHLY, CDR2 FYNNEI. The V segment lost 6 bases and the J segment 0 bases; nucleotides outside the gene matches: 10. The CDR3: CASSPPTGGASYNSPLHF. CDR3 bases: TGTGCCAGCAGCCCCCCCACAGGGGGTGCCTCCTATAATTCACCCCTCCACTTT.

The gene calls are TRBV10-3 and TRBJ2-2, with 7 bases aligning to TRBD1. The CDR3 consists of 12 residues. With V trimmed by 5 bases and J by 6 bases, 0 bases remained unmatched. CDR1 ENHRY and CDR2 SYGVKD come from the germline V gene. CDR3 sequence (DNA): TGTGCCATCAGTCAGGGGGCCGGGGAGCTGTTTTTT. Its protein is CAISQGAGELFF.

CDR3 nucleotide sequence: TGCGCCAGCAGCCTAGCGATGTCCTACGAGCAGTACTTC. Its translation: CASSLAMSYEQYF. The chain uses TRBV4-1 and TRBJ2-7; D may be TRBD2 (5 bases). The germline V and J ends were trimmed by 4 bases and 1 base, with 8 bases remaining between them. This CDR3 region has 13 residues. Germline V gene lookup returns CDR1 MGHRA and CDR2 YSYEKL.

The rearrangement uses TRBV18 and TRBJ1-6; D not certain. The CDR3 is made up of 15 amino acids. The V end lost 2 bases, the J end lost 3 bases, and 8 bases lay between the germline ends. Per germline, CDR1 KGHSH and CDR2 LQKENI. As DNA, the CDR3 is TGTGCCAGCTCACCAGGTAGTAACTATAATTCACCCCTCCACTTT. Encoded protein: CASSPGSNYNSPLHF.

V usage is TRBV28 and J usage is TRBJ1-3; D is possibly TRBD1 (5 bases). The CDR3 spans 14 residues. Germline V gives CDR1 MDHEN, CDR2 SYDVKM. The ends were cut back, 5 bases at V and 0 bases at J, with 8 bases in the middle. The CDR3 is CASSQGTSGNTIYF. CDR3 bases: TGTGCCAGCAGTCAGGGCACCTCTGGAAACACCATATATTTT.

CDR3 sequence reads: CASSLSRTGSSYEQYF. Here the CDR3 DNA reads TGTGCCAGCAGTTTATCTCGGACAGGAAGCTCCTACGAGCAGTACTTC. V usage is TRBV27 and J usage is TRBJ2-7; 7 nucleotides line up with TRBD1. The CDR3 totals 16 residues. Germline CDR1 MNHEY, CDR2 SMNVEV (reference sequence). V lost 0 bases, J lost 0 bases, and 5 bases stayed unmatched.

The chain has TRBV27 and TRBJ1-1; D is undetermined. Per the germline V gene, CDR1 is MNHEY and CDR2 is SMNVEV (reference sequence). CDR3 length: 13 residues. V dropped 8 bases and J dropped 3 bases, with 13 bases sitting between them. This CDR3 is CASHPWRDTEAFF. In DNA, the CDR3 is TGTGCCAGCCACCCTTGGAGGGACACTGAAGCTTTCTTT.

The V and J genes are TRBV29-1 and TRBJ2-7, with 7 bases that match TRBD2. The V segment lost 7 bases and the J segment 7 bases; nucleotides outside the gene matches: 16. CDR3 length: 14 amino acids. CDR1 and CDR2 (germline): SQVTM, ANQGSEA. CDR3 sequence: CSALGAGTLGEQYF. In nucleotides, the CDR3 is TGCAGCGCCCTAGGAGCGGGAACCTTGGGGGAGCAGTACTTC.

About this clone itself: The sample holds other DNA sequences that translate to the same CDR3. The chain has TRBV7-9 and TRBJ2-3; TRBD2 aligns across 15 bases. This CDR3 is built from 18 residues. Germline V lookup: CDR1 SEHNR, CDR2 FQNEAQ (reference sequence). J was trimmed by 0 bases and V by 5 bases; bases with no gene match: 6. The CDR3 coding sequence is TGTGCCAGCAGCCCGGGACTAGCGGGGGGACCTAGCACAGATACGCAGTATTTT. Protein sequence: CASSPGLAGGPSTDTQYF.

CDR3 loop: CASSQVWGDYEQFF. In DNA, the CDR3 is TGCGCCAGCAGCCAAGTATGGGGGGATTATGAGCAGTTCTTC. This sequence joins TRBV4-3 and TRBJ2-1; D is perhaps TRBD2 (6 bases). Trimming took off 1 base at V and 8 bases at J, with 12 bases between the two ends. Germline-derived CDR1 and CDR2 are LGHNA and YSLEER. The CDR3 runs to 14 residues.

This clone was recorded only once. The chain combines TRBV9 with TRBJ2-6; no clear D gene. The CDR3 extends over 14 amino acids. The V end lost 4 bases, the J end lost 4 bases, and 9 bases lay between the germline ends. In germline, CDR1 is SGDLS, CDR2 YYNGEE. The DNA for the CDR3 is TGTGCCAGCAGCAGAGGTACCGGGGCCAACGTCCTGACTTTC. Protein sequence: CASSRGTGANVLTF.

The genes are TRBV27 and TRBJ2-3; TRBD2 aligns across 11 bases. The germline V gene encodes CDR1 MNHEY and CDR2 SMNVEV (reference sequence). This CDR3 has 15 residues. J lost 6 bases, V lost 4 bases, and 6 bases had no gene match. The DNA for the CDR3 is TGTGCCAGCAGTTCCTTAGCGGGGGGGCCTGATACGCAGTATTTT. This sequence encodes CASSSLAGGPDTQYF.

This chain uses TRBV7-2 with TRBJ2-7, with 8 nucleotides matching TRBD1. Germline-derived CDR1 and CDR2 are SGHTA and FQGNSA. The CDR3 runs to 15 residues. V dropped 7 bases and J dropped 2; count of bases not matched to a gene: 10. The DNA for the CDR3 is TGTGCCAGCAACATGCCCCGACAGGGGACCTACGAGCAGTACTTC. Its translation is CASNMPRQGTYEQYF.

The chain has TRBV7-9 and TRBJ2-5; 9 nucleotides agree with TRBD2. Germline V gene lookup returns CDR1 SEHNR and CDR2 FQNEAQ (reference sequence). With V trimmed by 5 bases and J by 1 base, 8 bases remained unmatched. This CDR3 has 16 amino acids. CDR3 protein: CASSPGTSQIQETQYF. CDR3 in DNA: TGTGCCAGCAGCCCTGGGACTAGCCAAATCCAAGAGACCCAGTACTTC. The whole variable domain, remainder taken from reference TRBV7-9 and TRBJ2-5, is DTGVSQNPRHKITKRGQNVTFRCDPISEHNRLYWYRQTLGQGPEFLTYFQNEAQLEKSRLLSDRFSAERPKGSFSTLEIQRTEQGDSAMYLCASSPGTSQIQETQYFGPGTRLLVL.

The genes are TRBV7-9 and TRBJ2-7; maybe TRBD2 (5 bases). This CDR3 is 16 amino acids long. Trimming stripped 1 base from V and 10 bases from J, with 23 bases between. Germline CDR1 reads SEHNR; CDR2 reads FQNEAQ (reference sequence). The CDR3 is CASSLVEAPPFRGQYF. CDR3 coding DNA: TGTGCCAGCAGCTTAGTAGAGGCCCCCCCTTTCCGGGGACAGTACTTC.

This sequence joins TRBV10-3 and TRBJ2-7; D might be TRBD1 (6 bases). Germline lookup yields CDR1 ENHRY and CDR2 SYGVKD. V dropped 2 bases and J dropped 1 base, with 12 bases sitting between them. CDR3 length equals 15 residues. Here the CDR3 reads CAISEANRESYEQYF. CDR3 DNA: TGTGCCATCAGTGAGGCTAACAGGGAGTCCTACGAGCAGTACTTC.

In the case of this clone: Distinct nucleotide sequences in the sample also encode this CDR3. The chain joins TRBV5-6 to TRBJ2-7; the D gene is possibly TRBD1 (6 bases). The CDR3 extends over 14 amino acids. V lost 0 bases, J lost 2 bases, and 9 bases lay in between. From germline, CDR1 is SGHDT and CDR2 YYEEEE. The CDR3 coding sequence is TGTGCCAGCAGCTTGGCCGACAGGCCCTACGAGCAGTACTTC. It codes for CASSLADRPYEQYF. The full variable domain, in which reference TRBV5-6 and TRBJ2-7 provide the parts outside the CDR3, is DAGVTQSPTHLIKTRGQQVTLRCSPKSGHDTVSWYQQALGQGPQFIFQYYEEEERQRGNFPDRFSGHQFPNYSSELNVNALLLGDSALYLCASSLADRPYEQYFGPGTRLTVT.

The chain couples TRBV5-6 to TRBJ1-1, with unresolved D. The CDR3 is made up of 12 amino acids. Trimming took off 2 bases at V and 6 bases at J, with 8 bases between the two ends. CDR1 is SGHDT, CDR2 YYEEEE, per germline. CDR3 amino acids: CASSFNHAEAFF. The CDR3 nucleotides read TGTGCCAGCAGCTTTAATCACGCTGAAGCTTTCTTT. The full variable domain, in which reference TRBV5-6 and TRBJ1-1 provide the parts outside the CDR3, is DAGVTQSPTHLIKTRGQQVTLRCSPKSGHDTVSWYQQALGQGPQFIFQYYEEEERQRGNFPDRFSGHQFPNYSSELNVNALLLGDSALYLCASSFNHAEAFFGQGTRLTVV.

The chain employs TRBV5-6 and TRBJ1-2, with a weak D call TRBD1 (5 bases). Trimming removed 4 bases at V and 4 bases at J, with 29 bases between. Germline loops: CDR1 SGHDT, CDR2 YYEEEE. The CDR3 has 19 amino acids. The CDR3 DNA reads TGTGCCAGCAGCCTGGACGTGGGTCTGGGGCCCTCGGTGGCCTATGGCTACACCTTC. This encodes CASSLDVGLGPSVAYGYTF.

The rearrangement joins TRBV7-2 to TRBJ2-3, with 9 bases identical to TRBD2. The CDR3 loop spans 15 amino acids. The J segment lost 4 bases and the V segment lost 10 bases, leaving 12 bases of the junction unmatched. The germline V gene encodes CDR1 SGHTA and CDR2 FQGNSA. The CDR3 spells CATRGAGGSADTQYF. DNA of the CDR3: TGTGCCACCCGGGGAGCGGGAGGAAGTGCAGATACGCAGTATTTT. Supplemented by reference TRBV7-2 and TRBJ2-3, the full variable domain reads GAGVSQSPSNKVTEKGKDVELRCDPISGHTALYWYRQSLGQGLEFLIYFQGNSAPDKSGLPSDRFSAERTGGSVSTLTIQRTQQEDSAVYLCATRGAGGSADTQYFGPGTRLTVL.

A word on this clone: This sample includes further DNA sequences coding for the same CDR3. The V and J genes are TRBV18 and TRBJ1-5; possible D gene TRBD1, 5 bases. Looked up from germline, CDR1 is KGHSH and CDR2 is LQKENI. This CDR3 is 15 amino acids long. The V gene lost 2 bases and the J gene lost 2 bases, with 10 bases spanning the gap. The chain's CDR3 is CASSPTGGGNQPQHF. In DNA, the CDR3 is TGTGCCAGCTCACCAACAGGCGGAGGCAATCAGCCCCAGCATTTT.

Comment on this clone: The sample has other DNA sequences that encode this CDR3 too. The rearrangement links TRBV27 to TRBJ2-1, with 8 nucleotides matching TRBD1. Germline-derived CDR1 and CDR2 are MNHEY and SMNVEV (reference sequence). Germline trimming cut 6 bases from V and 4 bases from J; bases unmatched to any gene: 2. The CDR3 covers 13 residues. The DNA of the CDR3 is TGTGCCAGCAGGGGGACAGGATACAATGAGCAGTTCTTC. It is translated as CASRGTGYNEQFF.

This clone was recorded a few times. The chain has TRBV10-3 and TRBJ2-3, with 8 bases fitting TRBD2. CDR1 ENHRY and CDR2 SYGVKD come from the germline V gene. V was clipped by 4 bases and J by 0 bases; unmatched bases: 6. The CDR3 loop spans 16 amino acids. The DNA for the CDR3 is TGTGCCATCAGTGTGATAGCGGGGACGAGCACAGATACGCAGTATTTT. Encoded protein: CAISVIAGTSTDTQYF.

The chain carries TRBV7-2 and TRBJ2-5; weak D call: TRBD2 (6 bases). The ends were cut back, 6 bases at V and 4 bases at J, with 12 bases in the middle. This CDR3 region has 13 residues. Germline CDR1 reads SGHTA; CDR2 reads FQGNSA. The CDR3 reads CASSLVAAETQYF. CDR3 DNA sequence: TGTGCCAGCAGTCTGGTAGCGGCAGAGACCCAGTACTTC.

The chain uses TRBV7-9 and TRBJ2-7, with D tentatively TRBD2 (6 bases). Germline V gives CDR1 SEHNR, CDR2 FQNEAQ (reference sequence). The CDR3 consists of 14 residues. Trimming took off 5 bases at V and 3 bases at J, with 14 bases between the two ends. CDR3 region: CASSPYRDFYEQYF. CDR3 nucleotides: TGTGCCAGCAGCCCCTACCGGGACTTCTACGAGCAGTACTTC.

This rearrangement joins TRBV6-6 to TRBJ2-7; 7 bases align to TRBD1. The CDR3 loop spans 14 amino acids. Looked up from germline, CDR1 is MNHNY and CDR2 is SVGAGI (reference sequence). Trimming took 5 bases from V and 4 from J; bases not matched to a gene: 8. As DNA, the CDR3 is TGTGCCAGCAGTGCAGTGGGACAGCCTTACGAGCAGTACTTC. Protein product: CASSAVGQPYEQYF.